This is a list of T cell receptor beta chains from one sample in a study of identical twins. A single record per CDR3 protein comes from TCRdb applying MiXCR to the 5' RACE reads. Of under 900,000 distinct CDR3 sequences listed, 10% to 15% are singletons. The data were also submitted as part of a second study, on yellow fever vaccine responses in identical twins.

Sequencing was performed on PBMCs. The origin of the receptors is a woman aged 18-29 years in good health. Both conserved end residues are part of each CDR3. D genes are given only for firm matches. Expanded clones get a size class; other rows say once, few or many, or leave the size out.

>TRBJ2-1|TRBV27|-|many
CASSRPGGHNEQFF
TGTGCCAGCAGCCGCCCTGGGGGCCACAATGAGCAGTTCTTC
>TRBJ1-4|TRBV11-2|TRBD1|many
CASSSTGNEKLFF
TGTGCCAGCAGCTCGACAGGGAATGAAAAACTGTTTTTT
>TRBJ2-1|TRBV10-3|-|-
CAISDRQGGTYNEQFF
TGTGCCATCAGTGACCGACAGGGAGGCACCTACAATGAGCAGTTCTTC
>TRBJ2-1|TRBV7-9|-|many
CASSSVFEQFF
TGTGCCAGCAGCTCCGTGTTTGAGCAGTTCTTC
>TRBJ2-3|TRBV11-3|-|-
CASSLLEFDTQYF
TGTGCCAGCAGCTTATTAGAGTTTGATACGCAGTATTTT
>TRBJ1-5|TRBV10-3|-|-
CAISVGFDQPQHF
TGTGCCATCAGTGTAGGATTCGATCAGCCCCAGCATTTT
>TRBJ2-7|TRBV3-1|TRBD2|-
CATSQGMGGSREQYF
TGTGCCACCAGCCAAGGGATGGGCGGGAGCCGCGAGCAGTACTTC
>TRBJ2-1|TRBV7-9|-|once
CASSLPDSWNEQFF
TGTGCCAGCAGCTTACCGGACAGTTGGAATGAGCAGTTCTTC
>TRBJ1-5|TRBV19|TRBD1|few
CASSQRVTGEGNQPQHF
TGTGCCAGTAGTCAGAGGGTTACAGGGGAGGGCAATCAGCCCCAGCATTTT
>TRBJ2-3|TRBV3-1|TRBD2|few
CASSPAGGPTDTQYF
TGTGCCAGCAGCCCCGCGGGGGGGCCCACAGATACGCAGTATTTT
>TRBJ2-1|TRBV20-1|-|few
CSASPAAASDNEQFF
TGCAGTGCTTCACCGGCAGCGGCCAGCGACAATGAGCAGTTCTTC
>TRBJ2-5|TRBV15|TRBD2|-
CATSRVLAGAETQYF
TGTGCCACCAGCAGAGTTCTAGCGGGCGCGGAGACCCAGTACTTC
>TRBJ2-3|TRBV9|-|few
CASSVVGGGTDTQYF
TGTGCCAGCAGCGTAGTGGGGGGCGGCACAGATACGCAGTATTTT
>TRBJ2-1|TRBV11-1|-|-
CASSLSSLGNEQFF
TGTGCCAGCAGCTTATCTAGCCTCGGCAATGAGCAGTTCTTC
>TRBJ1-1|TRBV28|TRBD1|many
CASSTPLRQGLNTEAFF
TGTGCCAGCAGTACCCCCCTACGACAGGGCCTGAACACTGAAGCTTTCTTT
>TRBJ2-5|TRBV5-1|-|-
CASKANQETQYF
TGCGCCAGCAAAGCTAACCAAGAGACCCAGTACTTC
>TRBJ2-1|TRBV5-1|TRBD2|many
CASSPTSASYNEQFF
TGCGCCAGCAGCCCGACTAGCGCCTCCTACAATGAGCAGTTCTTC
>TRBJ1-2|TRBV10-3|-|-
CAISRDGDGYTF
TGTGCCATCAGCAGGGATGGGGATGGCTACACCTTC
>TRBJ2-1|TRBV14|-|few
CASSQDKAYLGGEQFF
TGTGCCAGCAGCCAAGATAAGGCCTACCTGGGAGGAGAGCAGTTCTTC
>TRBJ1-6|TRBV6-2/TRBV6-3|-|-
CASSYLEGSPLHF
TGTGCCAGCAGTTACTTAGAGGGTTCACCCCTCCACTTT
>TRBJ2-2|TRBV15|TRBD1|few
CATSREQGLNTGELFF
TGTGCCACCAGCAGGGAACAGGGGCTGAACACCGGGGAGCTGTTTTTT
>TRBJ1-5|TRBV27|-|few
CASSPWDGSNQPQHF
TGTGCCAGCAGTCCGTGGGACGGTAGCAATCAGCCCCAGCATTTT
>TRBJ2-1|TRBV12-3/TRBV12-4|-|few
CASSLRTVYNEQFF
TGTGCCAGCAGTTTGAGGACAGTCTACAATGAGCAGTTCTTC
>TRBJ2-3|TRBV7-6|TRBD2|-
CASSLEIAGGSDTQYF
TGTGCCAGCAGCTTAGAGATAGCGGGAGGCTCAGATACGCAGTATTTT
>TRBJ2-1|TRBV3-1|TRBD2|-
CASSQAGGSGEQFF
TGTGCCAGCAGCCAGGCGGGGGGTAGCGGTGAGCAGTTCTTC
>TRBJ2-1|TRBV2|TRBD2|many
CAIRLAGGPGNEQFF
TGTGCCATCCGACTAGCGGGAGGGCCAGGGAATGAGCAGTTCTTC
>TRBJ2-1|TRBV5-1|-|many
CASSPTSNEQFF
TGCGCCAGCAGCCCGACCTCCAATGAGCAGTTCTTC
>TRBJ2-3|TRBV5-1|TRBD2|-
CASSLDGRLAGAADTQYF
TGCGCCAGCAGCTTGGATGGCAGACTAGCGGGAGCAGCAGATACGCAGTATTTT
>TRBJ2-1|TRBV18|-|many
CASSPLQGYNEQFF
TGCGCCAGCAGCCCCTTACAGGGTTACAATGAGCAGTTCTTC
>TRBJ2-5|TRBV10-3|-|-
CAISGGQGNETQYF
TGTGCCATCAGTGGCGGGCAGGGGAATGAGACCCAGTACTTC
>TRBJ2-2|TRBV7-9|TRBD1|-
CASREEGTGNTGELFF
TGTGCCAGCAGAGAAGAAGGGACAGGGAACACCGGGGAGCTGTTTTTT
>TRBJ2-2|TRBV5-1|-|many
CASSLGRSNTGELFF
TGCGCCAGCAGCTTGGGCAGGTCAAACACCGGGGAGCTGTTTTTT
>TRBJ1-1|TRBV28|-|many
CASSTGQNTEAFF
TGTGCCAGCAGTACGGGACAGAACACTGAAGCTTTCTTT
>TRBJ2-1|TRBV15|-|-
CATSRDLEGKQFF
TGTGCCACCAGCAGAGATTTGGAGGGTAAGCAGTTCTTC
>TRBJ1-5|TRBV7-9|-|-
CASSTSNQPQHF
TGTGCCAGCAGTACTAGCAATCAGCCCCAGCATTTT
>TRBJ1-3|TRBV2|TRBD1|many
CASSGQGGNTIYF
TGTGCCAGCAGTGGACAGGGAGGAAACACCATATATTTT
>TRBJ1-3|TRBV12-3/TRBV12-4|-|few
CASSLVGTGNTIYF
TGTGCCAGCAGTTTAGTCGGGACGGGAAACACCATATATTTT
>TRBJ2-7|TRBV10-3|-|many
CAISESWEEQYF
TGTGCCATCAGTGAGTCTTGGGAGGAGCAGTACTTC
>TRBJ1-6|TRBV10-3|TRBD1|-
CAISVVQGVDSPLHF
TGTGCCATCAGCGTAGTCCAGGGGGTGGATTCACCCCTCCACTTT
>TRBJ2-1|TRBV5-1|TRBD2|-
CASSPRAGGYNEQFF
TGCGCCAGCAGCCCGCGAGCGGGAGGATACAATGAGCAGTTCTTC
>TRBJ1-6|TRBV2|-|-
CASSNHDGADGSPLHF
TGTGCCAGCAGTAACCACGACGGAGCGGATGGTTCACCCCTCCACTTT
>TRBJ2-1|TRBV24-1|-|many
CATSSVGNEQFF
TGTGCCACCAGTTCGGTGGGTAATGAGCAGTTCTTC
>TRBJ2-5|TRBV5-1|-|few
CASSLVGNGQETQYF
TGCGCCAGCAGCTTGGTTGGGAATGGACAAGAGACCCAGTACTTC
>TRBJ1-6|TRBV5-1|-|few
CASSFLGLDLNSPLHF
TGCGCCAGCAGCTTTCTAGGGCTGGACCTCAATTCACCCCTCCACTTT
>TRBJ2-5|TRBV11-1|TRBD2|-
CASSLVATSWIETQYF
TGTGCCAGCAGCTTAGTCGCGACTAGCTGGATAGAGACCCAGTACTTC
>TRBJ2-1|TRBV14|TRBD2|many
CASSEGASGRSPYNEQFF
TGTGCCAGCAGCGAGGGCGCTAGCGGGAGGAGCCCCTACAATGAGCAGTTCTTC
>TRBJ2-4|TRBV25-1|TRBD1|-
CASSPDRSLAKNIQYF
TGTGCCAGCAGCCCGGACAGGAGCTTAGCCAAAAACATTCAGTACTTC
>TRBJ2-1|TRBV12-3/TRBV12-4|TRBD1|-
CASSLSLDRVPIGFF
TGTGCCAGCAGCTTAAGCTTAGACAGGGTCCCCATTGGGTTCTTC
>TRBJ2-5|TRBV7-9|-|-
CASSRGFQETQYF
TGTGCCAGCAGCCGGGGCTTCCAAGAGACCCAGTACTTC
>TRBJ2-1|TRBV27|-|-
CASIGDYNEQFF
TGTGCCAGCATTGGGGACTACAATGAGCAGTTCTTC
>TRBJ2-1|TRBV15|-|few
CATKPSAKNEQFF
TGTGCCACCAAGCCTAGCGCCAAGAATGAGCAGTTCTTC
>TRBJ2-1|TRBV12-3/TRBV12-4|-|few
CASSLGPTGPRANEQFF
TGTGCCAGCAGTTTAGGACCTACAGGTCCTCGAGCTAATGAGCAGTTCTTC
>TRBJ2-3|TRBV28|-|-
CASSLYPVGTDTQYF
TGTGCCAGCAGTTTATACCCAGTAGGCACAGATACGCAGTATTTT
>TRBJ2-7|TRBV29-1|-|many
CSARGVGYVYEQYF
TGCAGCGCCCGCGGTGTGGGGTATGTCTACGAGCAGTACTTC
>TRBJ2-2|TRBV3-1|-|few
CASSPRYAEELFF
TGTGCCAGCAGCCCCCGGTATGCAGAGGAGCTGTTTTTT